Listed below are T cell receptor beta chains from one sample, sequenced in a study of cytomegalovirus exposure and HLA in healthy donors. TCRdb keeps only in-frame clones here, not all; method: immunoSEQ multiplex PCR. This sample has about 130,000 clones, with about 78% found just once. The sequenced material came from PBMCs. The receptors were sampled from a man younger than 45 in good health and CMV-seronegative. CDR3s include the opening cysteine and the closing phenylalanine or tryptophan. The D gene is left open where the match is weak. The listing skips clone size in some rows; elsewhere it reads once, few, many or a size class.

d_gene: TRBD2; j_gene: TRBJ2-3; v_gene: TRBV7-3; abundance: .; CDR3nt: TGTGCCAGCAGCCCCAGCGGGGGCCGAGGAGATACGCAGTATTTT; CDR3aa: CASSPSGGRGDTQYF
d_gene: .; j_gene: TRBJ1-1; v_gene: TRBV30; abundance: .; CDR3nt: TGTGCCTGGAGGTATCAGGGCGCGGAGACTGAAGCTTTCTTT; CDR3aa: CAWRYQGAETEAFF
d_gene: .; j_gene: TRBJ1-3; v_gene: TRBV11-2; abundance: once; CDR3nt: TGTGCCAGCAGCTTTTTTCATGCGCTTAGCTCTGGAAACACCATATATTTT; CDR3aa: CASSFFHALSSGNTIYF
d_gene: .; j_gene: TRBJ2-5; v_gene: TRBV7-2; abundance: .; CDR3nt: TGTGCCTCCCGGAGCCAGGGGGAGACCCAGTACTTC; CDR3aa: CASRSQGETQYF
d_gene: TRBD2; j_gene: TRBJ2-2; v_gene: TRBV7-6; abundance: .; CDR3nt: TGTGCCAGCAGCCTCACTAGCGGGGGGAACACCGGGGAGCTGTTTTTT; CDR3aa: CASSLTSGGNTGELFF
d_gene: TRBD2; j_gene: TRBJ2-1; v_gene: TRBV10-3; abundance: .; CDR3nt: TGTGCCATCAGTGAGTCCGCGGGGGGTTCCAATGAGCAGTTCTTC; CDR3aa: CAISESAGGSNEQFF
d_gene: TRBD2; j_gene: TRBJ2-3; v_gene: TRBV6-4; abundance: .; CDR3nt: TGTGCCAGCAGTGACACCGGGACTAGCGGGGCAGATACGCAGTATTTT; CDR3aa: CASSDTGTSGADTQYF
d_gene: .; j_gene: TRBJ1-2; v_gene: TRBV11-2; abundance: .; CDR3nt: TGTGCCAGCAGCTCTCTCCCCCCCGGCAGGATCCAGGTCTATGGCTACACCTTC; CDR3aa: CASSSLPPGRIQVYGYTF
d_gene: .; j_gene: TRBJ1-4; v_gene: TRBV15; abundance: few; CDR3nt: TGTGCCACCAGCAGAGAAGGGGGAGTAAGTGAAAAACTGTTTTTT; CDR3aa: CATSREGGVSEKLFF
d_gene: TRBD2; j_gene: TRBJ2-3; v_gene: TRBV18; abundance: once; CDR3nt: TGTGCCAGCTCACCACCAACTAGCGGGGGCGTCTTTACAGATACGCAGTATTTT; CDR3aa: CASSPPTSGGVFTDTQYF
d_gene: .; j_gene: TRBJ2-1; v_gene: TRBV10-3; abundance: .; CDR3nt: TGTGCCATCAGTGAGCCCAACTACAATGAGCAGTTCTTC; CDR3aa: CAISEPNYNEQFF
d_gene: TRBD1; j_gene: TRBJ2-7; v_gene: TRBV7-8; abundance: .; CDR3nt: TGTGCCAGCAGCTTACTGGGGGAGGGACAGGGGTCCTACGAGCAGTACTTC; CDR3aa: CASSLLGEGQGSYEQYF
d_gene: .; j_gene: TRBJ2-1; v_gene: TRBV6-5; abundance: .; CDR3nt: TGTGCCAGCAGTAGGCCAGGGGAAATCAATGAGCAGTTCTTC; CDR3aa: CASSRPGEINEQFF
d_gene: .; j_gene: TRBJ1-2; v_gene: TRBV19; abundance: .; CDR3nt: TGTGCCAGTACGGAGGGATTCTACACCTTC; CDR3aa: CASTEGFYTF
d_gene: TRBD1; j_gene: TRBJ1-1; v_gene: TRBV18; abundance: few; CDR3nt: TGTGCCAGCTCGGACAGGCCCATGAACACTGAAGCTTTCTTT; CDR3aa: CASSDRPMNTEAFF
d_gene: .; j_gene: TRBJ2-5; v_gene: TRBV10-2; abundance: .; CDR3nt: TGCGCCAGCAGTGAGTTCACAGGCGCGTGGGAGACCCAGTACTTC; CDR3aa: CASSEFTGAWETQYF
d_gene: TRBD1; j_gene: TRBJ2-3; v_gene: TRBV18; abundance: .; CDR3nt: TGTGCCAGCTCACCGATCCGGGCAGGGGGCAAGACAGATACGCAGTATTTT; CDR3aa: CASSPIRAGGKTDTQYF
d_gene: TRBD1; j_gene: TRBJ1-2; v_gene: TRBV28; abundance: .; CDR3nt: TGTGCCAGCAGTCGGACAGGGTTCGCGAGGACCACCTTC; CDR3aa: CASSRTGFARTTF
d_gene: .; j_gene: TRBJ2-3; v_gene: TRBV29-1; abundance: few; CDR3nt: TGCAGCGCCCGAAGGACAGAAAGTGGAGATACGCAGTATTTT; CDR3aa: CSARRTESGDTQYF
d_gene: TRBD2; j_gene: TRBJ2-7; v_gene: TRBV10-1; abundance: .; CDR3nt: TGCGCCAGCAGTGCTGCTAGCGGCTACGAGCAGTACTTC; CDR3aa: CASSAASGYEQYF
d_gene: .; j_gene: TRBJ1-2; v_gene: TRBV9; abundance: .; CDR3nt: TGTGCCAGCAGCGCTTGGGCCTCGCATCTCTATGGCTACACCTTC; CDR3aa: CASSAWASHLYGYTF
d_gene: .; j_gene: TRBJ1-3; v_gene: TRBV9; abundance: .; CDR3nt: TGTGCCAGCAGCGTAGGACGGGACACGACTGGAAACACCATATATTTT; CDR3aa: CASSVGRDTTGNTIYF
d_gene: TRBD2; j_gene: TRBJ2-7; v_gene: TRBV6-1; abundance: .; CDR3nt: TGTGCCAGCAGTGACCCACGTATAGTTGGACTAGCAGTGTCCGGCTACGAGCAGTACTTC; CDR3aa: CASSDPRIVGLAVSGYEQYF
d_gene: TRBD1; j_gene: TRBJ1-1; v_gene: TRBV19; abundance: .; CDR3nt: TGTGCCAGTAGTTCGGTCGACTACAGGGGGAGCACTGAAGCTTTCTTT; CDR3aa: CASSSVDYRGSTEAFF
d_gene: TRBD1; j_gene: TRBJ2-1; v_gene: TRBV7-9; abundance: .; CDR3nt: TGTGCCAGCAGCTTGAGGGGGCTGGTTGAGCAGTTCTTC; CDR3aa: CASSLRGLVEQFF
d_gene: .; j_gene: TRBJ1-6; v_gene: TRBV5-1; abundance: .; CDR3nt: TGCGCCAGCAGGATCCTAAATTCACCCCTCCACTTT; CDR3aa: CASRILNSPLHF
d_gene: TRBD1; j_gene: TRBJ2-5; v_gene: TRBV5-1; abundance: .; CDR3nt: TGCGCCAGCAGCCTCGGGACAGGGATAGAGACCCAGTACTTC; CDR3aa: CASSLGTGIETQYF